The 14 T cell receptor beta chains in this list originate from one sample, sequenced in a study of blood T cell repertoires in COVID-19. TCRdb's table, derived via immunoSEQ multiplex PCR, lists solely in-frame clones and lacks some. In the table there are fewer than 200,000 clones, about 88% of which are singletons. The sample consisted of PBMCs or T cells enriched from blood (not recorded which). These receptors were collected from a human donor with acute COVID-19. The donor label of this sample is uncertain.

This clone was seen a handful of times. This chain connects TRBV18 to TRBJ2-7, with TRBD1 matching 9 bases. Trimming at V came to 2 bases and at J to 1 base, leaving 3 bases not matched to a gene. Germline CDR1 KGHSH, CDR2 LQKENI. The CDR3 is 15 residues long. CDR3 loop: CASSPKGTGSYEQYF. The CDR3 DNA reads TGTGCCAGCTCACCAAAAGGGACAGGGTCCTACGAGCAGTACTTC. Using reference TRBV18 and TRBJ2-7 for the parts outside the CDR3, the full variable domain is NAGVMQNPRHLVRRRGQEARLRCSPMKGHSHVYWYRQLPEEGLKFMVYLQKENIIDESGMPKERFSAEFPKEGPSILRIQQVVRGDSAAYFCASSPKGTGSYEQYFGPGTRLTVT.

V usage is TRBV19 and J usage is TRBJ1-5; D remains unclear. V shed 7 bases and J shed 6 bases, with 13 bases lying between them. The CDR3 has 13 amino acids. Germline values: CDR1 LNHDA, CDR2 SQIVND (reference sequence). The CDR3 DNA follows: TGTGCCAGTAAAGGAGGGTTCGGTCAGCCCCAGCATTTT. Its translation: CASKGGFGQPQHF. Variable domain in full (rest from reference TRBV19 and TRBJ1-5): DGGITQSPKYLFRKEGQNVTLSCEQNLNHDAMYWYRQDPGQGLRLIYYSQIVNDFQKGDIAEGYSVSREKKESFPLTVTSAQKNPTAFYLCASKGGFGQPQHFGDGTRLSIL.

CDR3 DNA: TGCGCCAGCAGCCAAGCGGAGGGCTCATGGGGACGGAATTCACCCCTCCACTTT. It is translated as CASSQAEGSWGRNSPLHF. This chain uses TRBV4-1 with TRBJ1-6, with D possibly TRBD1 on 5 matching bases. The CDR3 is 18 residues long. Germline CDR1 MGHRA, CDR2 YSYEKL. V lost 1 base to trimming and J lost 7 bases, with 20 bases between them.

This chain links TRBV19 with TRBJ1-2, with D hard to call. The V gene lost 5 bases and the J gene lost 4 bases, with 8 bases spanning the gap. The germline gives CDR1 LNHDA, CDR2 SQIVND (reference sequence). The CDR3 contains 12 residues. The CDR3 DNA reads as TGTGCCAGTAGTTTGGCTGGCTATGGCTACACCTTC. Protein product: CASSLAGYGYTF.

This clone was recorded once. This chain joins TRBV7-3 and TRBJ1-2, with 7 bases aligning to TRBD1. V dropped 0 bases and J dropped 3; count of bases not matched to a gene: 4. Germline CDR1 and CDR2: SGHTA and FQGTGA. The CDR3 has 15 amino acids. The DNA of the CDR3 is TGTGCCAGCAGCTTAACCGGTCAGGGGGACTATGGCTACACCTTC. Translated, it gives CASSLTGQGDYGYTF.

This sequence joins TRBV27 and TRBJ1-1; TRBD1 is a possible D gene (6 bases). CDR1 and CDR2 (germline): MNHEY, SMNVEV (reference sequence). V lost 8 bases to trimming and J lost 3 bases, with 16 bases between them. The CDR3 totals 14 residues. The CDR3 DNA is TGTGCCAGCGGACCCGGGACATACTACACTGAAGCTTTCTTT. Translating it yields CASGPGTYYTEAFF.

V gene TRBV9 combines with J gene TRBJ2-7, with 7 bases identical to TRBD1. Germline V gene lookup returns CDR1 SGDLS and CDR2 YYNGEE. The CDR3 spans 13 residues. The ends lost 0 bases at V and 5 bases at J; junction bases unmatched: 2. In DNA, the CDR3 is TGTGCCAGCAGCGTAGGGCAGGGGGACGAGCAGTACTTC. Translation: CASSVGQGDEQYF.

The chain carries TRBV6-5 and TRBJ2-1, with 10 nucleotides matching TRBD2. Germline lookup yields CDR1 MNHEY and CDR2 SVGAGI. V lost 6 bases to trimming and J lost 5 bases; unmatched junction nucleotides: 7. The CDR3 has 15 amino acids. CDR3 coding DNA: TGTGCCAGCAGAAGAGAGCGGGGGGGTAACAATGAGCAGTTCTTC. Translating it yields CASRRERGGNNEQFF.

This chain connects TRBV7-3 to TRBJ1-2; D is possibly TRBD1 (5 bases). Germline assignment: CDR1 SGHTA and CDR2 FQGTGA. This CDR3 is 15 amino acids long. V gave up 1 base and J gave up 2 bases, with 11 bases separating them. The CDR3 is CASSLKYRPNYGYTF. The CDR3 DNA reads as TGTGCCAGCAGCTTAAAGTACAGGCCCAACTATGGCTACACCTTC.

The rearrangement links TRBV30 to TRBJ2-7; 8 positions match TRBD2. CDR1 is GTSNPN, CDR2 SVGIG, per germline (reference sequence). V lost 5 bases and J lost 12; bases outside the gene matches: 9. The CDR3 consists of 11 residues. The CDR3 reads CAWALRGAGYF. CDR3 nucleotides: TGTGCCTGGGCGCTGCGGGGGGCAGGGTACTTC.

J is TRBJ2-2 and V is TRBV6-5, with D tentatively TRBD1 (6 bases). V was shortened by 5 bases and J by 0 bases, with 10 bases between the two germline ends. Germline CDR1 MNHEY, CDR2 SVGAGI. The CDR3 contains 15 residues. The CDR3 sequence is CASSLNRANTGELFF. CDR3 DNA: TGTGCCAGCAGTCTAAACAGGGCGAACACCGGGGAGCTGTTTTTT.

V gene TRBV7-3 combines with J gene TRBJ2-2, with 8 bases aligning to TRBD2. The CDR3 covers 15 residues. With V trimmed by 5 bases and J by 1 base, 3 bases remained unmatched. The germline gives CDR1 SGHTA, CDR2 FQGTGA. CDR3 residues: CASSQAGENTGELFF. CDR3 in DNA: TGTGCCAGCAGCCAAGCGGGGGAGAACACCGGGGAGCTGTTTTTT.

V gene TRBV29-1 combines with J gene TRBJ2-3; D gene unclear. Germline CDR1 is SQVTM and CDR2 is ANQGSEA. Trimming pared 0 bases from V and 1 base from J, leaving 14 bases between. The CDR3 length is 16 residues. Written as DNA, the CDR3 is TGCAGCGTTGAAGATCGGAGTACCCCTGGCACAGATACGCAGTATTTT. It encodes CSVEDRSTPGTDTQYF.

This clone was seen a few times. V gene TRBV7-9 combines with J gene TRBJ2-1, with 7 bases that match TRBD2. The germline CDR1 and CDR2 sequences are SEHNR and FQNEAQ (reference sequence). V dropped 1 base and J dropped 3; count of bases not matched to a gene: 6. The CDR3 length is 16 residues. CDR3 amino acids: CASSLVFGGGYNEQFF. CDR3 DNA: TGTGCCAGCAGCTTAGTCTTTGGCGGGGGCTACAATGAGCAGTTCTTC.